This T cell receptor (beta chain) was captured by sequencing in a study of T cell responses to AZD1222 COVID-19 vaccine. V was pared by 1 base and J by 2 bases, with 6 bases between. This CDR3 contains 14 residues. CDR1 is LGHNA, CDR2 YSLEER, per germline. Profiling relied on immunoSEQ multiplex PCR, and the TCRdb table lists in-frame clones only, not all of them. This sample has about 150,000 clones, with 88% found just once. The TCR was taken from an adult in good health. The chain employs TRBV4-3 and TRBJ1-3; maybe TRBD1 (5 bases). Here the sequenced sample was peripheral blood, taken on day 0 of AZD1222 vaccination. CDR3: CASSQGGTGNTIYF. CDR3 DNA: TGCGCCAGCAGCCAAGGGGGCACTGGAAACACCATATATTTT.